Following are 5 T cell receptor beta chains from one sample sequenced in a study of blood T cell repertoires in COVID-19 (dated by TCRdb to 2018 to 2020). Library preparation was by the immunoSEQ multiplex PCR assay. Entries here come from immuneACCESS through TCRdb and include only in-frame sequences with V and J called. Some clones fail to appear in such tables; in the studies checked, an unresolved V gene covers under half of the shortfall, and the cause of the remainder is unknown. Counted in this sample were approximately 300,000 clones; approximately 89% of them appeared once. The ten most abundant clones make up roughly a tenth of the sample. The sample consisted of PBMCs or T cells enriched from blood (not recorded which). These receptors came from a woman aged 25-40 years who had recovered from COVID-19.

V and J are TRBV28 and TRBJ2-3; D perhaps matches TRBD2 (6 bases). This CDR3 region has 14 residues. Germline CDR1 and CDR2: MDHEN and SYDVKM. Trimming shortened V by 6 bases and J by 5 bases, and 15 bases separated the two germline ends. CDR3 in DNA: TGTGCCAGCAGCCTCGGAGGGCCGGTAGATACGCAGTATTTT. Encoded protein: CASSLGGPVDTQYF.

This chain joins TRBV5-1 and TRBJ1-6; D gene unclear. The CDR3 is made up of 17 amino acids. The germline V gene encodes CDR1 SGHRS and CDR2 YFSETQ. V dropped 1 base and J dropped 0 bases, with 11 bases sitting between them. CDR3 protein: CASSLYSGSSYNSPLHF. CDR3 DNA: TGCGCCAGCAGCTTGTATTCGGGGAGCTCCTATAATTCACCCCTCCACTTT.

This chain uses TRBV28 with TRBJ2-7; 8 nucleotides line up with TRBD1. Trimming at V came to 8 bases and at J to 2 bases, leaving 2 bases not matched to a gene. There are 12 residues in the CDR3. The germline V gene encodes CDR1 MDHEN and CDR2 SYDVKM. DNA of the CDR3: TGTGCCAGCGGACAGGGACCCTACGAGCAGTACTTC. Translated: CASGQGPYEQYF.

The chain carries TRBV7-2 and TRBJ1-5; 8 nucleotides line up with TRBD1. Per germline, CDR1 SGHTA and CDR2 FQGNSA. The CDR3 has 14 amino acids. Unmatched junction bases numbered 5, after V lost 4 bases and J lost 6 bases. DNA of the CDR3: TGTGCCAGCAGCTCCAGGGGGCGAACTCAGCCCCAGCATTTT. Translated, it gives CASSSRGRTQPQHF. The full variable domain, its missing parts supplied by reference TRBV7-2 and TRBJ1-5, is GAGVSQSPSNKVTEKGKDVELRCDPISGHTALYWYRQSLGQGLEFLIYFQGNSAPDKSGLPSDRFSAERTGGSVSTLTIQRTQQEDSAVYLCASSSRGRTQPQHFGDGTRLSIL.

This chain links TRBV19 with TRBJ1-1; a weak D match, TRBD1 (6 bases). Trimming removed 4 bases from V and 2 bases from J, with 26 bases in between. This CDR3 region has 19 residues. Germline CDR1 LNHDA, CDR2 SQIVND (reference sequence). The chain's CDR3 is CASSTSLGGAIWGNTEAFF. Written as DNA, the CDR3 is TGTGCCAGTAGTACCTCATTGGGGGGGGCCATTTGGGGAAACACTGAAGCTTTCTTT.